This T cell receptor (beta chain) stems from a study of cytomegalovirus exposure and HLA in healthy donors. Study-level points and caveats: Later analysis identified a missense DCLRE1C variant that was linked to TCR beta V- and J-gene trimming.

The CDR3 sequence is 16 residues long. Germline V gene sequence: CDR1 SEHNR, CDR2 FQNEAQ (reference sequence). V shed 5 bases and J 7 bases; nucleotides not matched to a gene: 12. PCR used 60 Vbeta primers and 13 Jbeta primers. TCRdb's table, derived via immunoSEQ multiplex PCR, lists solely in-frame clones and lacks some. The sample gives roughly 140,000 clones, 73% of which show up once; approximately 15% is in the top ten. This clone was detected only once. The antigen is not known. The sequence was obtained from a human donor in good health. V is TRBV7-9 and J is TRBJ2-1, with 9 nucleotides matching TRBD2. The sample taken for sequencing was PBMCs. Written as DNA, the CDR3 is TGTGCCAGCAGCCCCGAGGGCGGGAGGGGGCGGAATGAGCAGTTCTTC. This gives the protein CASSPEGGRGRNEQFF.